This entry lists 28 T cell receptor beta chains sequenced from one sample in a study of graft-versus-host responses after intestinal transplantation. Measured with immunoSEQ multiplex PCR; TCRdb has only the in-frame clones, and not every one. The sample has several thousand clones; around 98% are singletons. The starting material was PBMCs, obtained 23 days after intestinal transplant. The receptors here all came from a human patient who received an intestinal transplant, so some T cells may come from the graft donor.

The gene calls are TRBV5-1 and TRBJ2-7; 7 bases line up with TRBD1. CDR1 SGHRS and CDR2 YFSETQ come from the germline V gene. J was trimmed by 3 bases and V by 2 bases; bases with no gene match: 8. The CDR3 has 15 amino acids. Here the CDR3 reads CASSFDGQVNYEQYF. The CDR3 nucleotides are TGCGCCAGCAGCTTCGACGGACAGGTTAACTACGAGCAGTACTTC.

The chain links TRBV19 to TRBJ2-1; weak D call: TRBD1 (7 bases). V lost 3 bases to trimming and J lost 5 bases, with 8 bases between them. The CDR3 contains 13 residues. The germline V gene has CDR1 LNHDA and CDR2 SQIVND (reference sequence). The CDR3 nucleotides are TGTGCCAGTAGTATCAGGGGGGACAATGAGCAGTTCTTC. Amino acid sequence: CASSIRGDNEQFF.

The genes are TRBV7-2 and TRBJ2-1; D uncertain. The CDR3 is made up of 13 amino acids. Germline lookup yields CDR1 SGHTA and CDR2 FQGNSA. Trimming shortened V by 2 bases and J by 4 bases, and 6 bases separated the two germline ends. DNA of the CDR3: TGTGCCAGCAGCTTATCTATATACAATGAGCAGTTCTTC. Amino acids: CASSLSIYNEQFF.

The J gene is TRBJ2-7, the V gene TRBV4-1, with a weak D call TRBD1 (6 bases). CDR3 length equals 15 residues. The V gene's germline CDR1 is MGHRA and CDR2 YSYEKL. V was shortened by 2 bases and J by 6 bases, with 17 bases between the two germline ends. The CDR3 spells CASSQSPPGAGEQYF. CDR3 nucleotides: TGCGCCAGCAGCCAATCTCCCCCAGGGGCAGGCGAGCAGTACTTC.

This clone was seen just once. V usage is TRBV9 and J usage is TRBJ2-2; TRBD2 aligns across 10 bases. With V trimmed by 3 bases and J by 2 bases, 16 bases remained unmatched. CDR3 length: 20 amino acids. Per germline, CDR1 SGDLS and CDR2 YYNGEE. The CDR3 region has the DNA TGTGCCAGCAGCGATCCACTCGTCCCGGGACTAGCGATTAACACCGGGGAGCTGTTTTTT. This sequence encodes CASSDPLVPGLAINTGELFF.

The chain links TRBV7-9 to TRBJ2-5, with 11 positions matching TRBD2. TRBJ2-7 matches the DNA end more closely, so the J call is doubtful. The germline CDR1 and CDR2 sequences are SEHNR and FQNEAQ (reference sequence). The CDR3 loop spans 15 amino acids. In nucleotides, the CDR3 is TGTGCCAGCACCCTTAGCGGGAGGGCCGCCGTCGAGCAGTACTTC. This encodes CASTLSGRAAVEQYF.

CDR3 in DNA: TGTGCCAGCAGCGTTTCAGGGGCGGGGAATCAGCCCCAGCATTTT. Encoded protein: CASSVSGAGNQPQHF. The rearrangement joins TRBV9 to TRBJ1-5, with TRBD1 as a possible D gene (6 bases). Germline CDR1 reads SGDLS; CDR2 reads YYNGEE. This CDR3 is built from 15 residues. Deletions cut 2 bases from V and 4 bases from J, with 13 bases between.

In DNA, the CDR3 is TGTGCCAGCAGACCGCGGGACCCAGCCATACCAGGCACGCAGTATTTT. Translated: CASRPRDPAIPGTQYF. The V and J genes are TRBV5-6 and TRBJ2-3, with D maybe TRBD2 (6 bases). V was pared by 5 bases and J by 9 bases, with 25 bases between. CDR1 and CDR2 (germline): SGHDT, YYEEEE. The CDR3 extends over 16 amino acids.

This chain uses TRBV19 with TRBJ2-1; TRBD2 might be the D (5 bases). This CDR3 has 13 residues. CDR1 LNHDA and CDR2 SQIVND come from the germline V gene (reference sequence). Trimming removed 5 bases at V and 4 bases at J, with 9 bases between. CDR3 bases: TGTGCCAGTAGTTGGGAGACTTACAATGAGCAGTTCTTC. Its protein is CASSWETYNEQFF. The whole variable domain, filled in from reference TRBV19 and TRBJ2-1, reads DGGITQSPKYLFRKEGQNVTLSCEQNLNHDAMYWYRQDPGQGLRLIYYSQIVNDFQKGDIAEGYSVSREKKESFPLTVTSAQKNPTAFYLCASSWETYNEQFFGPGTRLTVL.

This clone occurred once. This chain links TRBV19 with TRBJ2-7, with D unclear. Looked up from germline, CDR1 is LNHDA and CDR2 is SQIVND (reference sequence). V dropped 6 bases and J dropped 1 base, with 16 bases sitting between them. The CDR3 sequence is 15 residues long. The DNA of the CDR3 is TGTGCCAGTAGCACCAGCCTGGGTGGGTCCTACGAGCAGTACTTC. It translates to CASSTSLGGSYEQYF.

The CDR3 here is CASSSLMSGEQFF. Written as DNA, the CDR3 is TGTGCCAGCAGTTCCCTCATGTCCGGTGAGCAGTTCTTC. This chain uses TRBV27 with TRBJ2-1; D is unclear. Trimming cost V 4 bases and J 9 bases, with 13 bases left between them. The germline CDR1 and CDR2 sequences are MNHEY and SMNVEV (reference sequence). This CDR3 is 13 amino acids long.

V usage is TRBV5-6 and J usage is TRBJ2-7; 13 bases line up with TRBD2. The CDR3 is 17 residues long. The V segment lost 4 bases and the J segment 5 bases; nucleotides outside the gene matches: 12. Germline CDR1 and CDR2: SGHDT and YYEEEE. CDR3 amino acids: CASSPRTSGRLLDEQYF. The DNA for the CDR3 is TGTGCCAGCAGCCCCCGGACTAGCGGGAGACTTTTGGACGAGCAGTACTTC.

The V call is TRBV5-1, the J call TRBJ2-1; possible D gene TRBD2, 6 bases. V lost 0 bases and J lost 3, with 16 bases in between. Germline V CDR1 and CDR2: SGHRS, YFSETQ. The CDR3 covers 17 residues. The chain's CDR3 is CASSLEGRGTFYNEQFF. The CDR3 DNA reads as TGCGCCAGCAGCTTGGAGGGGCGGGGCACCTTCTACAATGAGCAGTTCTTC.

This chain links TRBV28 with TRBJ1-1; a possible D gene is TRBD1 (5 bases). The germline V gene has CDR1 MDHEN and CDR2 SYDVKM. The CDR3 runs 13 residues. V dropped 5 bases and J dropped 4 bases, with 11 bases sitting between them. In nucleotides, the CDR3 is TGTGCCAGCAGTCAAGCAGGGTTCACTGAAGCTTTCTTT. Translation: CASSQAGFTEAFF. The full variable domain, its missing parts supplied by reference TRBV28 and TRBJ1-1, is DVKVTQSSRYLVKRTGEKVFLECVQDMDHENMFWYRQDPGLGLRLIYFSYDVKMKEKGDIPEGYSVSREKKERFSLILESASTNQTSMYLCASSQAGFTEAFFGQGTRLTVV.

The V call is TRBV27, the J call TRBJ1-6; D perhaps matches TRBD1 (6 bases). Germline V gene lookup returns CDR1 MNHEY and CDR2 SMNVEV (reference sequence). V lost 7 bases and J 0 bases, leaving 16 bases between the germline ends. The CDR3 covers 17 residues. The CDR3 DNA reads as TGTGCCAGCACCCACCGGCGGGACAACTCCTATAATTCACCCCTCCACTTT. It is translated as CASTHRRDNSYNSPLHF.

The chain carries TRBV29-1 and TRBJ2-7; D unresolved. Germline-derived CDR1 and CDR2 are SQVTM and ANQGSEA. The germline V and J ends were trimmed by 5 bases and 1 base, with 12 bases remaining between them. CDR3 length equals 13 residues. For the CDR3, the DNA is TGCAGCGTTAGCCCAGCAGTTTCCTACGAGCAGTACTTC. Protein sequence: CSVSPAVSYEQYF.

This chain connects TRBV28 to TRBJ1-1; D not resolved. CDR1 and CDR2 (germline): MDHEN, SYDVKM. The CDR3 runs 14 residues. V shed 6 bases and J shed 5 bases, with 16 bases lying between them. CDR3 nucleotides: TGTGCCAGCAGGGACCCAGGAGGTAGTACTGAAGCTTTCTTT. As protein: CASRDPGGSTEAFF.

Here the CDR3 DNA reads TGTGCCTGGTCTCTTGGGAGGGTAGAGCAGTACTTC. It encodes CAWSLGRVEQYF. J is TRBJ2-7 and V is TRBV30; 7 bases are a match to TRBD2. CDR3 length equals 12 residues. Looked up from germline, CDR1 is GTSNPN and CDR2 is SVGIG (reference sequence). The V and J ends lost 5 bases and 7 bases, in that order; junction bases with no gene match: 8.

This rearrangement joins TRBV13 to TRBJ1-1, with 8 bases that match TRBD1. The CDR3 has 14 amino acids. Per the germline V gene, CDR1 is PRHDT and CDR2 is FYEKMQ (reference sequence). V was clipped by 5 bases and J by 0 bases; unmatched bases: 2. CDR3 bases: TGTGCCAGCAGCGTGGACAGGGTGAACACTGAAGCTTTCTTT. It encodes CASSVDRVNTEAFF. Full variable domain (remainder filled in from reference TRBV13 and TRBJ1-1): AAGVIQSPRHLIKEKRETATLKCYPIPRHDTVYWYQQGPGQDPQFLISFYEKMQSDKGSIPDRFSAQQFSDYHSELNMSSLELGDSALYFCASSVDRVNTEAFFGQGTRLTVV.

This clone was detected only once. This chain joins TRBV10-1 and TRBJ2-7, with unresolved D. This CDR3 contains 15 residues. Trimming removed 4 bases from V and 1 base from J, with 14 bases in between. Germline lookup yields CDR1 WNHNN and CDR2 SYGVQD (reference sequence). This CDR3 reads CASSGQIGESYEQYF. The CDR3 coding sequence is TGCGCCAGCAGTGGGCAGATCGGCGAATCCTACGAGCAGTACTTC.

This clone was seen just once. The rearrangement joins TRBV5-4 to TRBJ1-1; D is unclear. The CDR3 is made up of 14 amino acids. Germline loops: CDR1 SGHNT, CDR2 YYREEE (reference sequence). V was pared by 4 bases and J by 6 bases, with 16 bases between. Here the CDR3 reads CASSTSLVLAEAFF. CDR3 sequence (DNA): TGTGCCAGCAGCACCTCGTTGGTTCTCGCTGAAGCTTTCTTT.

The rearrangement joins TRBV7-9 to TRBJ2-3; no clear D. Germline CDR1 is SEHNR and CDR2 is FQNEAQ (reference sequence). The CDR3 covers 15 residues. V lost 5 bases to trimming and J lost 0 bases, with 12 bases between them. The CDR3 DNA sequence: TGTGCCAGCAGCGGAACATACTCTAGCACAGATACGCAGTATTTT. Its protein is CASSGTYSSTDTQYF.

The chain couples TRBV19 to TRBJ2-1; D is possibly TRBD2 (5 bases). V shed 5 bases and J shed 4 bases, with 9 bases lying between them. Germline values: CDR1 LNHDA, CDR2 SQIVND (reference sequence). The CDR3 length is 13 residues. The CDR3 nucleotides are TGTGCCAGTAGTGACTACGGGTACAATGAGCAGTTCTTC. It yields the protein CASSDYGYNEQFF.

The V gene is TRBV6-9, the J gene TRBJ2-7; 8 bases match TRBD2. CDR1 MNHGY and CDR2 SVAAGI come from the germline V gene. V lost 11 bases to trimming and J lost 0 bases; unmatched junction nucleotides: 6. The CDR3 has 13 residues. The CDR3 DNA reads TGTGCCGGTAGAAGCGGGAGCTCCTACGAGCAGTACTTC. Translated: CAGRSGSSYEQYF.

The chain uses TRBV28 and TRBJ1-5, with 7 bases identical to TRBD1. This CDR3 has 16 residues. With V trimmed by 3 bases and J by 3 bases, 8 bases remained unmatched. CDR1 is MDHEN, CDR2 SYDVKM, per germline. CDR3 DNA: TGTGCCAGCAGTTTCCAAGACAGGGCCCCCAATCAGCCCCAGCATTTT. It codes for CASSFQDRAPNQPQHF.

The chain has TRBV4-1 and TRBJ2-7; D remains unclear. This CDR3 contains 14 residues. V lost 2 bases, J lost 4 bases, and 12 bases lay in between. Germline-derived CDR1 and CDR2 are MGHRA and YSYEKL. CDR3 sequence: CASSQTDGGYEQYF. In nucleotides, the CDR3 is TGCGCCAGCAGCCAAACGGATGGCGGATACGAGCAGTACTTC.

The rearrangement joins TRBV18 to TRBJ2-3, with 10 nucleotides matching TRBD1. The CDR3 extends over 16 amino acids. CDR1 is KGHSH and CDR2 is LQKENI in the germline V gene. V gave up 5 bases and J gave up 3 bases; unmatched junction bases: 8. The CDR3 here is CASSAEDRGLTDTQYF. The CDR3 nucleotides read TGTGCCAGCTCAGCCGAGGACAGGGGGTTAACAGATACGCAGTATTTT.

Concerning this clone itself: At one boundary the junction diverges from the germline segment, which might be a read error. The chain uses TRBV7-7 and TRBJ2-2; TRBD1 might be the D (5 bases). The CDR3 totals 13 residues. Per germline, CDR1 SSHAT and CDR2 FNYEAQ (reference sequence). The CDR3: CASSLAGSGELFF. The CDR3 DNA is TGTGCTAGCAGCTTAGCAGGGTCCGGGGAGCTGTTTTTT. Together with reference TRBV7-7 and TRBJ2-2, the CDR3 gives the full variable domain: GAGVSQSPRYKVTKRGQDVTLRCDPISSHATLYWYQQALGQGPEFLTYFNYEAQPDKSGLPSDRFSAERPEGSISTLTIQRTEQRDSAMYRCASSLAGSGELFFGEGSRLTVL.